The source of this TCR beta chain is a study of cytomegalovirus exposure and HLA in healthy donors. The CDR3 totals 13 residues. Between the trimmed V and J ends, which lost 5 bases and 8 bases, there was a span of 16 bases. Germline lookup yields CDR1 LNHDA and CDR2 SQIVND (reference sequence). A remark on this clone: No antigen is known for it.

This PCR relied on a set of 60 Vbeta primers and 13 Jbeta primers. Some clones are missing from TCRdb's copy, which holds only in-frame ones; the method was immunoSEQ multiplex PCR. The sample contains some 200,000 clones, around 64% of which appear only once. Study results and limitations: One variant, a missense change in DCLRE1C, was linked in a later analysis to TCR beta V- and J-gene trimming. According to the study, some 160 TCR beta chains were cytomegalovirus-associated. While the bulk of TCR sequences proved rare, some public TCRs turned up in many donors.

The origin of this receptor is a man aged 40-49 years in good health and CMV-seropositive. The specimen was PBMCs. The rearrangement joins TRBV19 to TRBJ2-7; unclear D gene. CDR3 sequence (DNA): TGTGCCAGTAGTCCCTCCCCAGACACCAAGCAGTACTTC. It specifies CASSPSPDTKQYF.